Listed here are 20 T cell receptor beta chains from one sample, sequenced in a study of T-cell reconstitution after alpha-beta-depleted transplantation in children (dated by TCRdb to 2015 to 2016). Libraries were made using PCR. Reads for this sample came from an Illumina HiSeq 2500. Molecular barcoding was employed in the preparation of TCR libraries, with unique molecular identifiers being used to normalize TCRbeta repertoire quantification. TCRdb trimmed the raw reads at Q25, called clones with MiXCR and kept productive beta chains. Identical CDR3 proteins give one entry, which carries the most common genes and DNA. Present in this sample are under 750,000 distinct CDR3 sequences, 23% of which were seen just once. The ten biggest clones cover 11% to 15% of the sample. The treatment or condition label, as the study defines it: allogeneic hematopoietic cell transplantation with graft depleted of TCRalphabeta T cells and CD19 B cells.

Sequenced here: PBMCs, mostly from graft donor cells, sampled 360 days after TCRalphabeta/CD19-depleted stem cell transplant. These receptors all come from a boy younger than two who had a stem cell transplant for acute myeloid leukemia, so the T cells may come from the graft donor.

The V gene is TRBV19, the J gene TRBJ2-1, with 9 positions matching TRBD1. The CDR3 covers 16 residues. CDR1 is LNHDA, CDR2 SQIVND, per germline (reference sequence). The ends lost 10 bases at V and 7 bases at J; junction bases unmatched: 17. The CDR3 DNA follows: TGTGCCACCTCAAAACTCGGGACAGGGAAGGTGAATGAGCAGTTCTTC. Amino acid sequence: CATSKLGTGKVNEQFF.

This clonotype was seen a handful of times. The chain recombines TRBV9 with TRBJ2-1; D is perhaps TRBD2 (7 bases). The V end lost 0 bases, the J end lost 4 bases, and 11 bases lay between the germline ends. The CDR3 is 15 amino acids. Per germline, CDR1 SGDLS and CDR2 YYNGEE. CDR3 sequence reads: CASSVGGGWYNEQFF. CDR3 nucleotide sequence: TGTGCCAGCAGCGTAGGCGGGGGCTGGTACAATGAGCAGTTCTTC.

This chain joins TRBV7-6 and TRBJ2-7; 8 bases map to TRBD2. The CDR3 length is 20 residues. The junction had 24 bases not matched to a gene; V was cut back by 6 bases and J by 2 bases. Germline loops: CDR1 SGHVS, CDR2 FNYEAQ. As DNA, the CDR3 is TGTGCCAGCAGTTTTAGGGGCCTCCATCGGGGGGGCACCGGCCCCTACGAGCAGTACTTC. Amino acid sequence: CASSFRGLHRGGTGPYEQYF.

This chain joins TRBV6-1 and TRBJ2-3, with D perhaps TRBD2 (5 bases). The V gene's germline CDR1 is MNHNS and CDR2 SASEGT. The CDR3 loop spans 15 amino acids. V lost 7 bases and J 1 base, leaving 15 bases between the germline ends. CDR3 coding DNA: TGTGCCAGCAAATGGGCCGGGGAACGCACAGATACGCAGTATTTT. As protein: CASKWAGERTDTQYF.

This clonotype showed up many times. The gene calls are TRBV28 and TRBJ2-5, with 9 nucleotides matching TRBD1. Germline V gene sequence: CDR1 MDHEN, CDR2 SYDVKM. The CDR3 contains 16 residues. V trimming: 3 bases; J trimming: 5 bases; junction bases outside the gene matches: 10. The CDR3 sequence is CASSFRTGVSEETQYF. The CDR3, as DNA: TGTGCCAGCAGTTTCCGGACAGGGGTTTCGGAGGAGACCCAGTACTTC. Looking up the rest from reference TRBV28 and TRBJ2-5 gives the full variable domain: DVKVTQSSRYLVKRTGEKVFLECVQDMDHENMFWYRQDPGLGLRLIYFSYDVKMKEKGDIPEGYSVSREKKERFSLILESASTNQTSMYLCASSFRTGVSEETQYFGPGTRLLVL.

The V and J genes are TRBV20-1 and TRBJ1-2; no definite D call. The germline gives CDR1 DFQATT, CDR2 SNEGSKA (reference sequence). The CDR3 length is 14 residues. V lost 5 bases, J lost 5 bases, and 18 bases lay in between. CDR3 sequence: CSAPPGSPWYGYTF. The CDR3 DNA reads as TGCAGTGCTCCCCCGGGCAGTCCCTGGTATGGCTACACCTTC.

This clonotype was observed a handful of times. The V gene is TRBV5-6, the J gene TRBJ2-7; 10 bases map to TRBD1. CDR1 is SGHDT and CDR2 is YYEEEE in the germline V gene. The CDR3 runs to 16 residues. J lost 4 bases, V lost 0 bases, and 7 bases had no gene match. The CDR3 nucleotides read TGTGCCAGCAGCTTGGGGGGACAGGGGTATTATTACGAGCAGTACGTC. Translating it yields CASSLGGQGYYYEQYV.

Many counts were recorded for this clonotype. The V call is TRBV28, the J call TRBJ2-7; maybe TRBD1 (6 bases). The V end was cut by 6 bases, the J end by 1 base, with 16 bases between. This CDR3 has 15 residues. The germline V gene encodes CDR1 MDHEN and CDR2 SYDVKM. The CDR3 DNA follows: TGTGCCAGCAGCTCACCTGGGACACGATCCTACGAGCAGTACGTC. Residues: CASSSPGTRSYEQYV.

At least ten counts were recorded for this clonotype. The rearrangement joins TRBV27 to TRBJ1-1, with D maybe TRBD1 (6 bases). The CDR3 has 15 residues. Trimming shortened V by 2 bases and J by 1 base, and 11 bases separated the two germline ends. Germline loops: CDR1 MNHEY, CDR2 SMNVEV (reference sequence). CDR3 sequence: CASSLQGGENTEAFF. CDR3 DNA: TGTGCCAGCAGTTTACAAGGGGGTGAGAACACTGAAGCTTTCTTT.

This clonotype has only a few counts. This chain links TRBV4-3 with TRBJ1-3; D is unclear. Germline values: CDR1 LGHNA, CDR2 YSLEER. V was shortened by 3 bases and J by 4 bases, with 10 bases between the two germline ends. The CDR3 runs 14 residues. The CDR3 DNA reads TGCGCCAGCAGCCAGGCCAGTTGGGGAAACACCATATATTTT. The encoded protein is CASSQASWGNTIYF.

This clonotype was counted a few times. This chain links TRBV20-1 with TRBJ1-1; D is possibly TRBD1 (6 bases). Trimming left V 6 bases short and J 6 bases short, with 11 bases between. This CDR3 has 11 residues. The germline CDR1 and CDR2 sequences are DFQATT and SNEGSKA (reference sequence). Here the CDR3 reads CSATGGPEAFF. The CDR3 coding sequence is TGCAGTGCCACTGGGGGCCCTGAAGCTTTCTTT.

This clonotype was observed a few times. The chain recombines TRBV6-2 or TRBV6-3 with TRBJ2-7; 8 bases match TRBD1. V shed 2 bases, J shed 0 bases, and the junction held 6 bases outside the gene matches. This CDR3 comprises 16 residues. Germline CDR1 is MNHEY and CDR2 is SVGEGT. The DNA of the CDR3 is TGTGCCAGCAGTTACATCCGCGACAGGGGCTCCTACGAGCAGTACTTC. It translates to CASSYIRDRGSYEQYF.

A single count supports this clonotype. The V and J genes are TRBV4-3 and TRBJ2-3; D gene uncertain. This CDR3 region has 17 residues. CDR1 and CDR2 (germline): LGHNA, YSLEER. V was cut by 0 bases and J by 2 bases, with 15 bases left in between. CDR3: CASSQDDHLPYTDTQYF. Written as DNA, the CDR3 is TGCGCCAGCAGCCAAGATGACCACCTTCCCTACACAGATACGCAGTATTTT.

This chain connects TRBV7-3 to TRBJ2-7; 10 positions match TRBD2. The J segment lost 6 bases and the V segment lost 6 bases, leaving 8 bases of the junction unmatched. The CDR3 sequence is 14 residues long. In germline, CDR1 is SGHTA, CDR2 FQGTGA. CDR3 DNA: TGTGCCAGCAGTCCAAGCGGGGGGGCCGCCGAGCAGTACTTC. It codes for CASSPSGGAAEQYF.

This clonotype was observed at least ten times. The J gene is TRBJ1-2, the V gene TRBV12-3 or TRBV12-4; D is uncertain. The CDR3 is made up of 13 amino acids. V gave up 1 base and J gave up 4 bases, with 7 bases separating them. CDR3 nucleotides: TGTGCCAGCAGTTTAGGGGGTGCCTATGGCTACACCTTC. This gives the protein CASSLGGAYGYTF.

This clonotype has at least ten counts. The rearrangement uses TRBV12-3 or TRBV12-4 and TRBJ2-1; D remains unclear. Trimming stripped 7 bases from V and 0 bases from J, with 7 bases between. The CDR3 totals 13 residues. The DNA of the CDR3 is TGTGCCAGCACCCAAAGCTCCTACAATGAGCAGTTCTTC. It yields the protein CASTQSSYNEQFF.

The chain combines TRBV6-5 with TRBJ2-7, with D possibly TRBD1 on 6 matching bases. Trimming pared 0 bases from V and 4 bases from J, leaving 13 bases between. Germline V gene sequence: CDR1 MNHEY, CDR2 SVGAGI. The CDR3 is made up of 15 amino acids. In nucleotides, the CDR3 is TGTGCCAGCAGTTACTCGGGGCTAGGGGGTTACGAGCAGTACTTC. Protein: CASSYSGLGGYEQYF.

J is TRBJ1-2 and V is TRBV29-1; 7 positions agree with TRBD1. The V gene's germline CDR1 is SQVTM and CDR2 ANQGSEA. CDR3 length: 11 amino acids. V was clipped by 6 bases and J by 8 bases; unmatched bases: 6. DNA of the CDR3: TGCAGCGTGTGGGGACAGCAGGGCTACACCTTC. Amino acids: CSVWGQQGYTF.

This clonotype was counted between two and nine times. The gene calls are TRBV5-1 and TRBJ2-2, with D perhaps TRBD1 (5 bases). Per germline, CDR1 SGHRS and CDR2 YFSETQ. This CDR3 comprises 13 residues. V lost 6 bases, J lost 6 bases, and 12 bases lay in between. The CDR3 DNA reads TGCGCCAGCAACCCCGACAGCCCCGGGGAGCTGTTTTTT. Translated: CASNPDSPGELFF.

About this clonotype: Possible read error: a much larger clone is one base away. The chain links TRBV4-3 to TRBJ2-3, with D unresolved. This CDR3 region has 15 residues. Germline values: CDR1 LGHNA, CDR2 YSLEER. V dropped 0 bases and J dropped 0 bases, with 7 bases sitting between them. CDR3: CASSQDSTSTDTQYF. The CDR3, as DNA: TGCGCCAGCAGCCAAGATTCCACTAGCACAGATACGCAGTATTTT.